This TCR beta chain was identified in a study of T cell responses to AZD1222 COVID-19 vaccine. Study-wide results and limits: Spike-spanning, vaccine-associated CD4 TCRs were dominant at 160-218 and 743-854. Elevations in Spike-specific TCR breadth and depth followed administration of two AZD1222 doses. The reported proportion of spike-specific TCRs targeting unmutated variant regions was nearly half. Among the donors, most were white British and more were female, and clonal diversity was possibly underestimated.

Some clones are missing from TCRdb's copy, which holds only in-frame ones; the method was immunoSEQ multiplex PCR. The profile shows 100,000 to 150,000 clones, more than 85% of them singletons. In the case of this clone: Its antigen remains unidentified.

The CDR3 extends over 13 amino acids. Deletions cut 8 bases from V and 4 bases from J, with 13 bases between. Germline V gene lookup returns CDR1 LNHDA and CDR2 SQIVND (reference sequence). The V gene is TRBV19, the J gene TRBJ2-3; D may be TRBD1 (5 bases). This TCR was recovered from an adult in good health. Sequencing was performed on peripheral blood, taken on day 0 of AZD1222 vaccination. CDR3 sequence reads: CASWGIGADTQYF. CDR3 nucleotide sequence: TGTGCCAGTTGGGGCATTGGCGCAGATACGCAGTATTTT.